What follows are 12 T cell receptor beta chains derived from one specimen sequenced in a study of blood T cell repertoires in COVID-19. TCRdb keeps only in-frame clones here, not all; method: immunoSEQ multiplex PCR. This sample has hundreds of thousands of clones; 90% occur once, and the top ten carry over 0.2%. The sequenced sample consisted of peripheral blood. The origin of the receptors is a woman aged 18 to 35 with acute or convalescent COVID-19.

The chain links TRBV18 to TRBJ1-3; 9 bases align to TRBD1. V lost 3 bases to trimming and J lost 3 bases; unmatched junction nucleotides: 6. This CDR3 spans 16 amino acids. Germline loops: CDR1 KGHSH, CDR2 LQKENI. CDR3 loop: CASSPITGGGGNTIYF. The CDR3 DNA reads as TGTGCCAGCTCACCGATTACAGGGGGCGGTGGAAACACCATATATTTT.

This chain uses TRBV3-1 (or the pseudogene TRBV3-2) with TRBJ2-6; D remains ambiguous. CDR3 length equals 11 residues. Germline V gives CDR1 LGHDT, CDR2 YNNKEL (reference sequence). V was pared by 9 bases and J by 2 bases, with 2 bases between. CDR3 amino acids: CASTGANVLTF. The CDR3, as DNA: TGTGCCAGTACTGGGGCCAACGTCCTGACTTTC.

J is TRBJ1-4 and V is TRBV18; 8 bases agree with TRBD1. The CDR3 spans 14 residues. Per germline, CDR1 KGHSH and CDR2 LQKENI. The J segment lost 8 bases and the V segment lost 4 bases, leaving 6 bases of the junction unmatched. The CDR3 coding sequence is TGTGCCAGCTCACGAGACAGGGGACCCGAAAAACTGTTTTTT. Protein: CASSRDRGPEKLFF.

CDR3 bases: TGTGCCAGCAGTACAGGGGACATTCAGTACTTC. It yields the protein CASSTGDIQYF. This rearrangement joins TRBV27 to TRBJ2-4; 7 bases match TRBD1. The germline CDR1 and CDR2 sequences are MNHEY and SMNVEV (reference sequence). The V segment lost 5 bases and the J segment 8 bases; nucleotides outside the gene matches: 0. The CDR3 has 11 amino acids.

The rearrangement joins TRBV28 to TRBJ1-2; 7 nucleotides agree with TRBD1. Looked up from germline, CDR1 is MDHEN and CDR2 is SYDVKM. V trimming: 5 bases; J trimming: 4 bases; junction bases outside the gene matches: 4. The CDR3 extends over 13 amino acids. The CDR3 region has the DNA TGTGCCAGCAGTGGGGGACAGCCCTATGGCTACACCTTC. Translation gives CASSGGQPYGYTF.

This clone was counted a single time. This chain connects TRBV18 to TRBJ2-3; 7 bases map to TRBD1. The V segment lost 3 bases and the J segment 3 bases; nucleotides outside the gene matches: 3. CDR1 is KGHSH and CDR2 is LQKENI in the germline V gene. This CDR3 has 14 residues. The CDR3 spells CASSPGQKTDTQYF. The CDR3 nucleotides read TGTGCCAGCTCACCGGGACAGAAAACAGATACGCAGTATTTT.

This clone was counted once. DNA for the CDR3: TGCGCCAGCAGCTTGGATGAGGGTCGGGGTGGCTACACCTTC. This translates into CASSLDEGRGGYTF. This sequence joins TRBV5-1 and TRBJ1-2; D unclear. Germline CDR1 SGHRS, CDR2 YFSETQ. This CDR3 has 14 amino acids. Deletions cut 0 bases from V and 7 bases from J, with 13 bases between.

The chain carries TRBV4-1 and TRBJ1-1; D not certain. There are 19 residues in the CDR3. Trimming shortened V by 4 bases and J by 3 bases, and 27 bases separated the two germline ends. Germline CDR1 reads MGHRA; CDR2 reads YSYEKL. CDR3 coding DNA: TGCGCCAGCAGCCGGAGCGAAAAGGGCGGGTTCCCGGGAGACACTGAAGCTTTCTTT. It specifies CASSRSEKGGFPGDTEAFF.

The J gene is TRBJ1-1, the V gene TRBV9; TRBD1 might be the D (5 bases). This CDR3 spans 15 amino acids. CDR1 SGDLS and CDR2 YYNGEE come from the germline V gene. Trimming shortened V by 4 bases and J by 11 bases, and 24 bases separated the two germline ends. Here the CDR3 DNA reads TGTGCCAGCAGCCCGACAGTGGATTGGTGGGCCTTGGCTTTCTTT. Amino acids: CASSPTVDWWALAFF.

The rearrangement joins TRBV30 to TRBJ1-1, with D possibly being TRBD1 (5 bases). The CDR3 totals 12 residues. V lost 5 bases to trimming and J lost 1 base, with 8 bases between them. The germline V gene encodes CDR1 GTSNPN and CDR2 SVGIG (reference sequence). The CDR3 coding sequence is TGTGCCTGGCAGACAGCGAACACTGAAGCTTTCTTT. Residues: CAWQTANTEAFF.

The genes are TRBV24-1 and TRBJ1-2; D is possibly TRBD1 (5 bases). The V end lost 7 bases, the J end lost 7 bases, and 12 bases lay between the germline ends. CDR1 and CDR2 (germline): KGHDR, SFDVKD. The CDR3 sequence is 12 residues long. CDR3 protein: CATRGAGSGYTF. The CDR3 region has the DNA TGTGCCACCAGAGGGGCCGGGAGTGGCTACACCTTC.

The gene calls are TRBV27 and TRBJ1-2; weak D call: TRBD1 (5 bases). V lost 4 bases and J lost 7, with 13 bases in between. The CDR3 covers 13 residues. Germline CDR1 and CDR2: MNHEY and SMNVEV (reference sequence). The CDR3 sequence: CASSSRGAGGYTF. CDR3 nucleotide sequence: TGTGCCAGCAGTTCCCGCGGGGCAGGTGGCTACACCTTC.